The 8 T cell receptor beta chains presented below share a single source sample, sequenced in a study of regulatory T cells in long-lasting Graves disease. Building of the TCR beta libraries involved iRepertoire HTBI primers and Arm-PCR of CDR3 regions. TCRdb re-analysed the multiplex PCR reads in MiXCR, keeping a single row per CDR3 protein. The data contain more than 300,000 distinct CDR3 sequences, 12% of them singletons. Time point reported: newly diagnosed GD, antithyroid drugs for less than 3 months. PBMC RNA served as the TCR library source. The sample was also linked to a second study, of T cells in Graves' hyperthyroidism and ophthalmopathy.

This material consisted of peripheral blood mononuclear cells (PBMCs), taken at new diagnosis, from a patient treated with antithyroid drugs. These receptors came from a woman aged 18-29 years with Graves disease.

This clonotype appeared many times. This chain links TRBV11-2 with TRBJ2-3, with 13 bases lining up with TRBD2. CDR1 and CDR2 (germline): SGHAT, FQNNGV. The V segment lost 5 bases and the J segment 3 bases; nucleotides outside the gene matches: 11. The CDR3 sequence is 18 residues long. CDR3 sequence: CASSAGLAGVTRTDTQYF. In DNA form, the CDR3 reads TGTGCCAGCAGCGCAGGACTAGCGGGGGTTACAAGGACAGATACGCAGTATTTT.

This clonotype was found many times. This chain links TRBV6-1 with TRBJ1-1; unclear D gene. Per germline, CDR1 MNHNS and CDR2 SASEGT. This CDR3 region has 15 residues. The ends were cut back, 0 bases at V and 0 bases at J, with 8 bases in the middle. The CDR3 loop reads CASSEAVGLNTEAFF. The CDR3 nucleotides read TGTGCCAGCAGTGAAGCTGTGGGTCTGAACACTGAAGCTTTCTTT.

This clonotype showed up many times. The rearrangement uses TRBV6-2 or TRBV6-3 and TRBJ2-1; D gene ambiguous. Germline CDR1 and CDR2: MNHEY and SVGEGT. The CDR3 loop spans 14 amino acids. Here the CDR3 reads CAKGGSNRNNEQFF. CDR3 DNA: TGTGCAAAGGGTGGGTCGAATAGGAACAATGAGCAGTTCTTC.

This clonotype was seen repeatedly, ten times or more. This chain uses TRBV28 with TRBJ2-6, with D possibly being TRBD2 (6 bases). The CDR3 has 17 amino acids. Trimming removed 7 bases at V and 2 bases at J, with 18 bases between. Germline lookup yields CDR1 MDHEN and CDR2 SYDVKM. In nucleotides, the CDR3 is TGTGCCAGCACCTATTCCAATTCGGGGGCTGGGGCCAACGTCCTGACTTTC. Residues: CASTYSNSGAGANVLTF.

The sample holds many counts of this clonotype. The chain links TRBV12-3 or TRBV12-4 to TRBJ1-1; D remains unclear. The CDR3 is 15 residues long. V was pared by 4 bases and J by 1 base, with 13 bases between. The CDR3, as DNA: TGTGCCAGCAGTTCTACTAGGGAAAAGAACACTGAAGCTTTCTTT. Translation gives CASSSTREKNTEAFF.

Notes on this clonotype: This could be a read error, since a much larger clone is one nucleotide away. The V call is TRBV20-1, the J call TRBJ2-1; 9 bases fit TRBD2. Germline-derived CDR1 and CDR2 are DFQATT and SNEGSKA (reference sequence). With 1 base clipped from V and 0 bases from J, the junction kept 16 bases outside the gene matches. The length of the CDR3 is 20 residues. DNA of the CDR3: TGCAGTGCTAGAGTTGGCCTAGCGGGATCAAGGGGCCTCTCCTACAATGAGCAGTTCTTC. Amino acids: CSARVGLAGSRGLSYNEQFF.

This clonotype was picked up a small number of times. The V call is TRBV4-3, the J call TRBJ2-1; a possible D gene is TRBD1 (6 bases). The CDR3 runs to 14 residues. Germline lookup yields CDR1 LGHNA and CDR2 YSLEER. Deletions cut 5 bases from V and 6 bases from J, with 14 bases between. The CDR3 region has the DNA TGCGCCAGCAGCAAGGTTCCACAGGGCAATGAGCAGTTCTTC. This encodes CASSKVPQGNEQFF.

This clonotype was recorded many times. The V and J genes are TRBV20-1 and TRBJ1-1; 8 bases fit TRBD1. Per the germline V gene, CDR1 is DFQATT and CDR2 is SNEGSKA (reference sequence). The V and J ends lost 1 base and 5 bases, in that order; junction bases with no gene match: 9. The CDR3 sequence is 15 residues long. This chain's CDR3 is CSARGSGQGKTEAFF. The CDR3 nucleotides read TGCAGTGCTAGAGGATCAGGACAGGGCAAAACTGAAGCTTTCTTT.